In this sample, the clone carrying this T cell receptor beta chain turned up a few times. These data are taken from a study of blood T cell repertoires in COVID-19. Measured with immunoSEQ multiplex PCR; TCRdb has only the in-frame clones, and not every one. The sample carries approximately 180,000 clones, 65% to 80% recorded once. This CDR3 is 15 amino acids long. CDR1 KGHSH and CDR2 LQKENI come from the germline V gene. V shed 2 bases and J shed 1 base, with 8 bases lying between them. Those enrolled, adults aged roughly 18 to 95 years, came from under 25 US areas. The sequence derives from a woman between 50 and 59 years old with acute COVID-19. The sample comprised PBMCs or T cells enriched from blood (not recorded which). The gene calls are TRBV18 and TRBJ2-2, with a possible D match to TRBD2 (6 bases). CDR3 DNA: TGTGCCAGCTCACCAGCGGGGCTGAACACCGGGGAGCTGTTTTTT. As protein: CASSPAGLNTGELFF.